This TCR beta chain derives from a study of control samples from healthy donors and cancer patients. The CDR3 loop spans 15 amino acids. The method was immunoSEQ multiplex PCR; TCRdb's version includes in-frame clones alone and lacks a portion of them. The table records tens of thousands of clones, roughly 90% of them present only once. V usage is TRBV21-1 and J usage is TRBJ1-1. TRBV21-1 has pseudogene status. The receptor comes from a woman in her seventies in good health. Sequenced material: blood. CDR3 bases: TGTGCCAGCAGCCCTCGACCGGGGCTGTACACTGAAGCTTTCTTT. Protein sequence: CASSPRPGLYTEAFF.